The sequence of this TCR beta chain was determined in a study of technical replicates of blood from several donors. Libraries were prepared by immunoSEQ multiplex PCR; TCRdb keeps only in-frame clonotypes and omits some of them. The sample consists of roughly 70,000 clones, 90% to 95% of them appearing once. V dropped 3 bases and J dropped 3; count of bases not matched to a gene: 6. The germline V gene has CDR1 MNHEY and CDR2 SVGAGI. The CDR3 consists of 15 residues. The sequencing input was PBMCs. The source is a human donor in good health. Some clones in this sample may be carry-over from other donors' samples. The chain is built from TRBV6-5 and TRBJ2-7, with 9 bases matching TRBD2. The CDR3 loop is CASSYSSGGFYEQYF. As DNA, the CDR3 is TGTGCCAGCAGTTATAGTAGCGGGGGTTTCTACGAGCAGTACTTC.